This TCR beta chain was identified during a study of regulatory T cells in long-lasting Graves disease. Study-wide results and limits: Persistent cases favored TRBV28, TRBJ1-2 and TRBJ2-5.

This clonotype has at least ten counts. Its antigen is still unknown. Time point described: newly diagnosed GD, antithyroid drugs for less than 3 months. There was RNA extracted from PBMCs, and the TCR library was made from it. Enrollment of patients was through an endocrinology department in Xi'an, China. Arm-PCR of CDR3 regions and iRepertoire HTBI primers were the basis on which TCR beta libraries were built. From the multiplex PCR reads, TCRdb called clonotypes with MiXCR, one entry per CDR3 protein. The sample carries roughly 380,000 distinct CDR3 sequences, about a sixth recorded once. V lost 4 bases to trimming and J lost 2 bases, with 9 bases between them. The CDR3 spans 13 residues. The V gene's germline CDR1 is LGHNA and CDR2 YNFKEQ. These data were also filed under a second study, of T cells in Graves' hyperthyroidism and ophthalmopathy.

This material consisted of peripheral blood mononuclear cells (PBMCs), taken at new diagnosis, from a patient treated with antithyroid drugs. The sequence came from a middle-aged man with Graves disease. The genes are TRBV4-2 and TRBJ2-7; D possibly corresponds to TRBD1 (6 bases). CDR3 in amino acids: CASSLRDTYEQYF. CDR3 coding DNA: TGTGCCAGCAGCCTCCGGGACACCTACGAGCAGTACTTC.